This T cell receptor beta chain was captured by sequencing in a study of shared clonotypes between healthy human individuals (dated by TCRdb to 2018 to 2020). Study-wide context: The cohort included a few men and two women between 18 and 49 years of age. For each donor, CD4 naive and CD4 memory were each run on three plates, CD8 naive on two plates, and CD8 memory on one plate. To estimate repertoire size and how much clonotypes are shared between individuals, the study performed deep sequencing of blood TCR repertoires from roughly five healthy adults. To increase sequencing depth and limit assay-specific biases, TCR repertoire library preparation and sequencing were carried out by different laboratories using diverse techniques. Between about 0.8 and 8.9 billion PBMCs per donor were obtained by leukapheresis.

For the CD8 naive samples, CD45RO-negative cells were positively selected for CCR7, yielding a CD45RA+CCR7+ population from which TemRA cells were excluded. The donors were healthy, HIV-negative adults who had no recently reported acute infections or vaccinations. All donors were Caucasian adults living in Nashville, Tennessee, USA. After blood collection by leukapheresis, PBMCs were isolated using Ficoll-Histopaque density gradient centrifugation and then cryopreserved in the vapor phase of liquid nitrogen. Analytical flow cytometry was used to check the purity and quantity of each magnetically sorted T cell population. Genomic DNA was isolated from every sorted fraction and measured by UV absorbance on a Nanodrop 2000c. Study-wide conclusions, independent of this receptor: Only blood was sampled, and tissue TCR repertoires likely differ from those in blood. Because the study included only a small number of donors, the genetic and exposure-history diversity represented was limited. Estimated clonotype richness was generally larger for naive than for memory subsets. Compared with non-shared clonotypes, clonotypes shared by all four sorted-subset donors had higher generation probabilities. Incomplete sequencing was indicated by rarefaction of sorted-subset datasets, despite the large sequencing depth. About 4.5% of naive CD4, 3.5% of naive CD8, 2.3% of memory CD4, and 0.35% to 0.5% of memory CD8 clonotypes were shared across a few donors. Pairwise subsampling led to the expectation that sequencing depth would affect the degree of clonotype sharing among donors.

TCR CDR3 regions were amplified from genomic DNA by multiplex PCR using the deep immunoSEQ assay. For each cell subset, the extracted genomic DNA was distributed evenly across all wells of several immunoSEQ 96-well plates, and each plate served as one replicate. For sorted subsets, about 210 ng of genomic DNA, equivalent to roughly 30,000 T cell genomes, went into each replicate PCR. Purified libraries were quantified with a Qubit 3.0 fluorometer, sized on a Bioanalyzer 2100, and re-quantified with the KAPA Library Quantification kit. Each immunoSEQ 96-well plate was sequenced on its own single-read 150-cycle Illumina NextSeq 550 flow cell. Per the source publication's procedure: Because the immunoSEQ output held only junctional sequences and lacked quality scores, the filtering could not match the filtering applied to full-length reads. To assign V/J genes and CDR3, sequences were annotated using PyIR, a Python wrapper for IgBLAST v1.9, with IMGT germline references. Reads were removed for weak V/J assignments (E-value above 1e-6), missing CDR3, stop codons, out-of-frame junctions, or ambiguous translated residues. V3J clonotypes were defined as sequences sharing an identical inferred V gene, J gene, and CDR3 amino acid sequence. The percentage overlap between two repertoires was calculated by dividing the number of shared unique clonotypes by the size of the smaller repertoire. RTK rarefaction, the Chao1 estimator, and Recon v2.1 estimates of unobserved clonotypes were used to assess repertoire richness. OLGA was used to compute generation probabilities for all TCRbeta clonotypes that the gDNA method yielded from a handful of donors. TCRdb stores this immuneACCESS table with in-frame sequences only. Part of the clones is absent; in the studies checked, under half of the shortfall reflects unresolved V genes, and no reason is known for the rest. The DNA gave D and trimming, while V, J and clone size come from that table. The sample data list about 2.1 million clones, and roughly 95% of these were observed just once. The ten largest clones represent approximately 1.7% of the sample.

V has 1 base trimmed and J has 0 bases trimmed; junction bases matching no gene number 4. Via the germline V gene (reference sequence), CDR1 is SEHNR and CDR2 FQNEAQ. The CDR3 measures 16 amino acids from cysteine to phenylalanine. Only CDR3 DNA remains: 48 bases, in frame from the first base. Turning to this clone: Its specific antigen is unknown. Within one base of it there is no much larger clone, and no base qualities were kept.

The rearranged chain carries TRBV7-9 and TRBJ2-3; 7 central nucleotides agree with TRBD1. This TCR derives from a young man in good health. Some clones in this sample may be carry-over from other donors' samples. The source material was naive CD8+ T cells from PBMCs. The intended sense of this specimen's cell subset or site label: CD45RA+CCR7+. The CDR3 is CASSLGGQTSTDTQYF. The DNA reads TGTGCCAGCAGCTTAGGGGGACAGACTAGCACAGATACGCAGTATTTT.